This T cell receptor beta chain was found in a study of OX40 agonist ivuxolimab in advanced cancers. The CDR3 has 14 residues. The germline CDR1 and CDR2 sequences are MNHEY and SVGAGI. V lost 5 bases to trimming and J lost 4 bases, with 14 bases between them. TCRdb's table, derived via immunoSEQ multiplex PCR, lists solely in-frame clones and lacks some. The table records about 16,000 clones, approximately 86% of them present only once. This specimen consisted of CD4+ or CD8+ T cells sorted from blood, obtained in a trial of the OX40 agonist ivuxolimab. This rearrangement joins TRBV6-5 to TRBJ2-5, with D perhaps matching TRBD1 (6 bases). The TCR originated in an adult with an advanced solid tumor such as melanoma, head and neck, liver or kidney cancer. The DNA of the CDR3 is TGTGCCAGCAGTCGACAGGTGGATCGAGAGACCCAGTACTTC. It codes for CASSRQVDRETQYF.